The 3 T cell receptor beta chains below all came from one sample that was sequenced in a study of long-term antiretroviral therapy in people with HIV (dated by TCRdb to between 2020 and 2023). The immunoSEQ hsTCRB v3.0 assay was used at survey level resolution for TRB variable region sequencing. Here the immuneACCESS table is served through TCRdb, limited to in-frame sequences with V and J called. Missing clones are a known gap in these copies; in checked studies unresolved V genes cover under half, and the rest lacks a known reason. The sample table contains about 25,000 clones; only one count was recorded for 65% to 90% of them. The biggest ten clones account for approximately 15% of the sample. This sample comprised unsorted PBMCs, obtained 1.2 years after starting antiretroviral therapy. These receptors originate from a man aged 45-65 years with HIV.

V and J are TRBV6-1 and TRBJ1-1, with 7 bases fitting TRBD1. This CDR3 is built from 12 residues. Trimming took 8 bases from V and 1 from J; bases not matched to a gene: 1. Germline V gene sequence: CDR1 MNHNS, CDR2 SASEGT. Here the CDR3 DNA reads TGTGCCAGCGACAGGGAGAACACTGAAGCTTTCTTT. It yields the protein CASDRENTEAFF.

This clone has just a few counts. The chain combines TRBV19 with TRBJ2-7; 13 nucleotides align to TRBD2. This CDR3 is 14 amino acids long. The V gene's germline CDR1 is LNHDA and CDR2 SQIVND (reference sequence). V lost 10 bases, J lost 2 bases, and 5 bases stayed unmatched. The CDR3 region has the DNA TGTGCCAAGCCCGGGACTAGCGGGGCCTACGAGCAGTACTTC. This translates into CAKPGTSGAYEQYF. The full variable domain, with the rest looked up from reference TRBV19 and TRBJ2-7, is DGGITQSPKYLFRKEGQNVTLSCEQNLNHDAMYWYRQDPGQGLRLIYYSQIVNDFQKGDIAEGYSVSREKKESFPLTVTSAQKNPTAFYLCAKPGTSGAYEQYFGPGTRLTVT.

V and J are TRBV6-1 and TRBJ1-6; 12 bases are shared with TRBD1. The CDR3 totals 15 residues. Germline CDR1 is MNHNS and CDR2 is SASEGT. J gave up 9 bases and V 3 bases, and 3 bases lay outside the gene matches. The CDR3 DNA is TGTGCCAGCAGTGAGGGACAGGGGGCAGGTTCACCCCTCCACTTT. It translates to CASSEGQGAGSPLHF.